This T cell receptor (beta chain) came from a study of blood T cell repertoires in COVID-19. Study background: T cells, B-cell-depleted T cells, or PBMCs provided the cDNA or gDNA that served as material.

In the study's own analysis: Amplification of reference gene primers was used by the study to estimate nucleated cell counts. Sequenced by immunoSEQ multiplex PCR; TCRdb stores in-frame clones only, minus some. The D gene and trimming were derived from the DNA, and the V and J assignments and clone size from that table. The table records approximately 340,000 clones, about nine tenths of them present only once. It was during active infection that Seattle patients were enrolled and then longitudinally followed. The J segment lost 5 bases and the V segment lost 2 bases, leaving 3 bases of the junction unmatched. CDR3 length: 15 amino acids. CDR1 is MDHEN, CDR2 SYDVKM, per germline.

This clonotype was obtained from a man aged 25 to 40 with COVID-19, enrolled during active disease. The sample comprised peripheral blood. The V gene is TRBV28, the J gene TRBJ1-5; 10 bases align to TRBD1. The CDR3 DNA sequence: TGTGCCAGCAGTTTACGACAGGGGGCGGATCAGCCCCAGCATTTT. Its translation: CASSLRQGADQPQHF. The full variable domain, its missing parts supplied by reference TRBV28 and TRBJ1-5, is DVKVTQSSRYLVKRTGEKVFLECVQDMDHENMFWYRQDPGLGLRLIYFSYDVKMKEKGDIPEGYSVSREKKERFSLILESASTNQTSMYLCASSLRQGADQPQHFGDGTRLSIL.